The clone carrying this T cell receptor (beta chain) appeared a single time. Libraries were prepared by immunoSEQ multiplex PCR; TCRdb keeps only in-frame clonotypes and omits some of them. The table includes some 20,000 clones, nearly 99% detected once. Cells defined as naive were viable CD3+CD4+ or CD3+CD8+ and CCR7+CD45RA+CD45RO-CD95-CD27+CD28+. The data originate from a study of T cells after posttransplantation cyclophosphamide. From germline, CDR1 is SGHVS and CDR2 FQNEAQ. The CDR3 contains 16 residues. Trimming removed 2 bases at V and 2 bases at J, with 15 bases between. V gene TRBV7-8 combines with J gene TRBJ1-1, with D perhaps matching TRBD1 (6 bases). The source of this sequence is a man in his forties in good health, CMV-negative, and a related stem cell transplant donor. Material: naive CD4+ T cells sorted from PBMCs. DNA of the CDR3: TGTGCCAGCAGCTTATGGACCGGGGGGCTTAACACTGAAGCTTTCTTT. Translation: CASSLWTGGLNTEAFF.